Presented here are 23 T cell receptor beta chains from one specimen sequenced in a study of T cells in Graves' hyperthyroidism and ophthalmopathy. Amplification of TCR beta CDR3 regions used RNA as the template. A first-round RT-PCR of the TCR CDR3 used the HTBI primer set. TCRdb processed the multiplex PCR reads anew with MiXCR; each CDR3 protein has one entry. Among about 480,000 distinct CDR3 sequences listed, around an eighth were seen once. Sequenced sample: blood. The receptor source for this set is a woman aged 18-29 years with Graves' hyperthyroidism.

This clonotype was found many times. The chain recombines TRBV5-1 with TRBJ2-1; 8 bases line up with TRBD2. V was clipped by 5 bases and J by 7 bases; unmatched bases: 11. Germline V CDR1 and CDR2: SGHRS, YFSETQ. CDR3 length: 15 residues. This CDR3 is CASSYRDPGGNEQFF. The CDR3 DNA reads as TGCGCCAGCAGTTACCGGGACCCGGGGGGGAATGAGCAGTTCTTC.

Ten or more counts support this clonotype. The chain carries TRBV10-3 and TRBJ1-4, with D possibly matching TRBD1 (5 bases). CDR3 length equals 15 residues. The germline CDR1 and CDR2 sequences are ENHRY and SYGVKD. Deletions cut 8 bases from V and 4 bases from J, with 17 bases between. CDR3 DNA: TGTGCCATCTGTGCCACCCGGGGGGGTAATGAAAAACTGTTTTTT. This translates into CAICATRGGNEKLFF.

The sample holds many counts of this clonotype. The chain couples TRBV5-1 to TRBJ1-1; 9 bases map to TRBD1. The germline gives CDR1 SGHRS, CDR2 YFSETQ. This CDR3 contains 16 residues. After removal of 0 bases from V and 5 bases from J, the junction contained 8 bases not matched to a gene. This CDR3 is CASSLEAQGAGTEAFF. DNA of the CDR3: TGCGCCAGCAGCTTGGAGGCACAGGGGGCAGGGACTGAAGCTTTCTTT.

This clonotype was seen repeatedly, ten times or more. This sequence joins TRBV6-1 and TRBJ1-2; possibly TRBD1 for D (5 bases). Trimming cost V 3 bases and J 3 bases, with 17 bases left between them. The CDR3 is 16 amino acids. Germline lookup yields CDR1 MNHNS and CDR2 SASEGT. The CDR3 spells CASSDVGQEEYYGYTF. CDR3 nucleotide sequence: TGTGCCAGCAGTGATGTCGGACAAGAAGAATACTATGGCTACACCTTC.

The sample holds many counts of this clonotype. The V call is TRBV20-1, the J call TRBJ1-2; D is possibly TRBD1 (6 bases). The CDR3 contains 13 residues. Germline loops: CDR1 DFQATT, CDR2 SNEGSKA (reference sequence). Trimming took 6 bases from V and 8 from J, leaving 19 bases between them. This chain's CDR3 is CSAFRGMGDGYTF. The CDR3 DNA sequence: TGCAGTGCCTTCAGGGGTATGGGGGACGGCTACACCTTC.

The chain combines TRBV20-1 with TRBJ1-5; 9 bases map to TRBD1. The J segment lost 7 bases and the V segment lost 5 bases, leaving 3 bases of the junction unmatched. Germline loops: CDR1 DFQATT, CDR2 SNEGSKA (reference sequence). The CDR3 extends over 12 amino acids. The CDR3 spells CSASTGGQPQHF. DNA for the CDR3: TGCAGTGCTTCAACAGGGGGCCAGCCCCAGCATTTT.

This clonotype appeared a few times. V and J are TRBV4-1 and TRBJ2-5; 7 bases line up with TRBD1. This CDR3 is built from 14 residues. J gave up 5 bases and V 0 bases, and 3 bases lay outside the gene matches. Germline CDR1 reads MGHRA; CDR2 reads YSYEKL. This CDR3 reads CASSQEDRAETQYF. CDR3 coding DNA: TGCGCCAGCAGCCAAGAAGACAGGGCGGAGACCCAGTACTTC.

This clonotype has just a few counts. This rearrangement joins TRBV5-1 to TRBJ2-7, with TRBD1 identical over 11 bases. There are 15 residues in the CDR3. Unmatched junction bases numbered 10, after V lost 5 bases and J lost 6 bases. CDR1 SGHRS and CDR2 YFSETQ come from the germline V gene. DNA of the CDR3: TGCGCCAGCAGTCGGGGAGGGACAGGGGGAGGCGAGCAGTACTTC. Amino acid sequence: CASSRGGTGGGEQYF.

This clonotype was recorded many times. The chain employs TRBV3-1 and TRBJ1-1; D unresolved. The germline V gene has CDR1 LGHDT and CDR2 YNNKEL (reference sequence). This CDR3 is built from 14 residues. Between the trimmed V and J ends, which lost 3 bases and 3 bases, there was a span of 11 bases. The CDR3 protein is CASSHDPRDTEAFF. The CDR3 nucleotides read TGTGCCAGCAGCCATGACCCCCGGGACACTGAAGCTTTCTTT.

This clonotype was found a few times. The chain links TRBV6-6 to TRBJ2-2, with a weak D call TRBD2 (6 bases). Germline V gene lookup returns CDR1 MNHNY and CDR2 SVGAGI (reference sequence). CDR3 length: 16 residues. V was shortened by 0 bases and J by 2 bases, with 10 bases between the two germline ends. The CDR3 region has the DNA TGTGCCAGCAGTTACTCTGCGGGATCTAACACCGGGGAGCTGTTTTTT. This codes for CASSYSAGSNTGELFF.

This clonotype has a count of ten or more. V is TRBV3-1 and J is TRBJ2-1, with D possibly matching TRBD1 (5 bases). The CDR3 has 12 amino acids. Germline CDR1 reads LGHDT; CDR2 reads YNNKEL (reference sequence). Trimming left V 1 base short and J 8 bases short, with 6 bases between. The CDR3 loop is CASSQGGYEQFF. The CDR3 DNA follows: TGTGCCAGCAGCCAAGGGGGCTATGAGCAGTTCTTC.

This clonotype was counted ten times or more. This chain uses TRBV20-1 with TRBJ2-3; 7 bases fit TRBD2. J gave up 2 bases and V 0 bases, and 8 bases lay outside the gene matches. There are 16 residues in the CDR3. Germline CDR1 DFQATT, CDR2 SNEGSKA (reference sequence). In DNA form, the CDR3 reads TGCAGTGCTAGAGATCCAAAGGGAGGGTTCACAGATACGCAGTATTTT. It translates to CSARDPKGGFTDTQYF.

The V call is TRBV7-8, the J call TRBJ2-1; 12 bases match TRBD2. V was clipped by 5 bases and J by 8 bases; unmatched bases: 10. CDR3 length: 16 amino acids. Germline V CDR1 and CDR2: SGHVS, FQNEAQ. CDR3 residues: CASSIGSSGRDDEQFF. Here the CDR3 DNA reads TGTGCCAGCAGCATAGGTTCTAGCGGGAGGGATGATGAGCAGTTCTTC.

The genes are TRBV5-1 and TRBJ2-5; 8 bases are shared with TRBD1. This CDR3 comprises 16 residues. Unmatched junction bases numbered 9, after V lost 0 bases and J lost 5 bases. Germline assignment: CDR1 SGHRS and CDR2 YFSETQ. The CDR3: CASSLGGQGAYETQYF. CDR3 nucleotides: TGCGCCAGCAGCTTGGGAGGTCAGGGGGCTTATGAGACCCAGTACTTC.

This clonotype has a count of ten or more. The CDR3 is CASSYSQQAGGYF. CDR3 nucleotide sequence: TGTGCCAGCAGTTACTCGCAACAGGCTGGCGGGTACTTC. V is TRBV6-6 and J is TRBJ2-5; a possible D gene is TRBD1 (5 bases). This CDR3 region has 13 residues. Germline V lookup: CDR1 MNHNY, CDR2 SVGAGI (reference sequence). The V end lost 0 bases, the J end lost 13 bases, and 15 bases lay between the germline ends.

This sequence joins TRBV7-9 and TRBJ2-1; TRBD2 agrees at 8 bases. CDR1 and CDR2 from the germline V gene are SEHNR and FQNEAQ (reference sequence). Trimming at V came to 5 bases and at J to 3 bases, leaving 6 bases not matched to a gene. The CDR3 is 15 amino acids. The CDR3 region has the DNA TGTGCCAGCAGCCGCGCCGCGGGGGGCTACAATGAGCAGTTCTTC. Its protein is CASSRAAGGYNEQFF. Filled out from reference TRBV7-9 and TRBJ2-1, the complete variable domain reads DTGVSQNPRHKITKRGQNVTFRCDPISEHNRLYWYRQTLGQGPEFLTYFQNEAQLEKSRLLSDRFSAERPKGSFSTLEIQRTEQGDSAMYLCASSRAAGGYNEQFFGPGTRLTVL.

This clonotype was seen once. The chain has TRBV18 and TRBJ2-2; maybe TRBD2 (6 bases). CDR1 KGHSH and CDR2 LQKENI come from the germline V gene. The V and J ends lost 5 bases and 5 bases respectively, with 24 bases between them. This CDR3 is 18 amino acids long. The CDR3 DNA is TGTGCCAGCTCATCCCGAATCCGGGACTCCGTAGGTACCGGGGAGCTGTTTTTT. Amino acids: CASSSRIRDSVGTGELFF.

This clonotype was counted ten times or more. CDR3 residues: CASSRLQGARTDTQYF. The CDR3 DNA reads as TGTGCCAGCAGCCGACTACAGGGGGCTCGCACAGATACGCAGTATTTT. The J gene is TRBJ2-3, the V gene TRBV5-5; TRBD1 aligns across 9 bases. The V and J ends lost 4 bases and 1 base, in that order; junction bases with no gene match: 7. Germline V CDR1 and CDR2: SGHKS, YYEKEE (reference sequence). The CDR3 is 16 amino acids.

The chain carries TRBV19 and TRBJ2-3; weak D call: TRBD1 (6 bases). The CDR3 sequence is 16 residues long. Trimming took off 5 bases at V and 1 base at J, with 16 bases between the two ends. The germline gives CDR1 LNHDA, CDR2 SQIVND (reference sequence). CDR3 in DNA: TGTGCCAGTAGTTCCCGCATTGGGGGCCGCACAGATACGCAGTATTTT. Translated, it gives CASSSRIGGRTDTQYF.

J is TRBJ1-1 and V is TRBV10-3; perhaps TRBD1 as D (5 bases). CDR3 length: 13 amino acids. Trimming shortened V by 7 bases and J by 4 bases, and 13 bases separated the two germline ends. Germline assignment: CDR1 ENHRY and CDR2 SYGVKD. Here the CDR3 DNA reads TGTGCCATCACCCGGGAAAGGGGCACTGAAGCTTTCTTT. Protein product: CAITRERGTEAFF.

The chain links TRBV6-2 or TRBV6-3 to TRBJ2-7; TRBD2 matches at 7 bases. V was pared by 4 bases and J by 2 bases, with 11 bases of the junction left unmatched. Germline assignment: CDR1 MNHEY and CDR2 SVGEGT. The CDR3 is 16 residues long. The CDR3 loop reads CASSSPAGARTYEQYV. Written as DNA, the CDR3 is TGTGCCAGCAGTTCGCCCGCGGGAGCCCGCACCTACGAGCAGTACGTC.

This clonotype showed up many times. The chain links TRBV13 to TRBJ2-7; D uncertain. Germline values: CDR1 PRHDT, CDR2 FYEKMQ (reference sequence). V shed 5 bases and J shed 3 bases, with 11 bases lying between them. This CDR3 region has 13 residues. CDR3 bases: TGTGCCAGCAGCCTGGGGTCAGTCTACGAGCAGTACGTC. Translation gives CASSLGSVYEQYV.

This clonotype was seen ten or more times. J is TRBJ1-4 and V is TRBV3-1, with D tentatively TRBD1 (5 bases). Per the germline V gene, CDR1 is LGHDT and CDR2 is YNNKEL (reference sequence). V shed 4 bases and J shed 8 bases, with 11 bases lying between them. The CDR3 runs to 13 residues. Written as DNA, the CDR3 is TGTGCCAGCAGCCTCTCAGGGAACGAAAAACTGTTTTTT. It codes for CASSLSGNEKLFF.